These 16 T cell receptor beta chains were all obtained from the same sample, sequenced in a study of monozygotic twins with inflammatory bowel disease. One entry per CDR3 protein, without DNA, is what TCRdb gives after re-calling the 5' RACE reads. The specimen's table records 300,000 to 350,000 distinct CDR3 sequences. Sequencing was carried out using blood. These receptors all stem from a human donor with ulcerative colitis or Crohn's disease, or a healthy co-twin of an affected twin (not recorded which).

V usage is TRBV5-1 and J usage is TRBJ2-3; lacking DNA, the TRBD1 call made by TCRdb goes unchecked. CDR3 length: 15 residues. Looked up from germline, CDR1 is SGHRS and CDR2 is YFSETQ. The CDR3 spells CASSSPGLATDTQYF.

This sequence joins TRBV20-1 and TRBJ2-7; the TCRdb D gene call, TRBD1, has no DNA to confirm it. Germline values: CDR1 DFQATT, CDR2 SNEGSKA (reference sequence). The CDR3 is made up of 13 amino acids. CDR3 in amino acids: CSARGRVSYEQYF.

The CDR3 loop is CASSLVETGRPEQYF. This chain uses TRBV5-1 with TRBJ2-7; TCRdb's D gene call, TRBD1, goes unchecked for lack of DNA. Germline V CDR1 and CDR2: SGHRS, YFSETQ. The CDR3 totals 15 residues.

The chain's CDR3 is CSALAGDSDTQYF. The chain couples TRBV20-1 to TRBJ2-3; lacking DNA, the TRBD2 call made by TCRdb goes unchecked. Germline V gene data show CDR1 as DFQATT and CDR2 as SNEGSKA (reference sequence). CDR3 length: 13 residues.

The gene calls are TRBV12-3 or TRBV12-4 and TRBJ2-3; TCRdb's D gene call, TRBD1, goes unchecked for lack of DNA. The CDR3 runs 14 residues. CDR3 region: CASSSPGQGDTQYF.

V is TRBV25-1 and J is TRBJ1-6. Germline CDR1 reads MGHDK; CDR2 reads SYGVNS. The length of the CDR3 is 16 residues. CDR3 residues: CASSDRTGIVKDFLHF.

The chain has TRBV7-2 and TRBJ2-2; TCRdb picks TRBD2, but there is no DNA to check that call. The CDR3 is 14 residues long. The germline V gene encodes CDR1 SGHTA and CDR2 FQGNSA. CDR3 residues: CASSTGLNTGELFF.

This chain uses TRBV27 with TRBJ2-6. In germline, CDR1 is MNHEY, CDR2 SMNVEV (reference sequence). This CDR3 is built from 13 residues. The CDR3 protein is CASSLAGANVLTF.

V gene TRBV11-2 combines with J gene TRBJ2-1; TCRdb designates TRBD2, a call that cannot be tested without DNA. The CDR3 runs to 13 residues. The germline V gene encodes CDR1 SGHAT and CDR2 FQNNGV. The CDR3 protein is CASSFGTLLEQFF.

The CDR3 sequence is CATSRDRPQGNTIYF. This chain joins TRBV15 and TRBJ1-3. The CDR3 runs to 15 residues. Germline V gene data show CDR1 as LNHNV and CDR2 as YYDKDF (reference sequence).

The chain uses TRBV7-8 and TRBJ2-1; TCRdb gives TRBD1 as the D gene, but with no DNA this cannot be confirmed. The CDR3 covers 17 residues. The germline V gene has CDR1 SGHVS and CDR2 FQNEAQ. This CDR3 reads CASSPTRGGRDFDEQFF.

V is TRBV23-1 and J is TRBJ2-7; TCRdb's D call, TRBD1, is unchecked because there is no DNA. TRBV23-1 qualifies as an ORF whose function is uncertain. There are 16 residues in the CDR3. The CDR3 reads CASSQWGGFASYEQYF.

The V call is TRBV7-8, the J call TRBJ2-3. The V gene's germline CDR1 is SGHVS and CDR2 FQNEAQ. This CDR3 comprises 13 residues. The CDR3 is CASSSTLADTQYF.

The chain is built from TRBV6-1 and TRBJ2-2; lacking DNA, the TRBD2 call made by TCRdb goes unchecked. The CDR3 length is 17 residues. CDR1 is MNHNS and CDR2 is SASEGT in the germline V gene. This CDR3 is CAVSGTSGSWNTGELFF.

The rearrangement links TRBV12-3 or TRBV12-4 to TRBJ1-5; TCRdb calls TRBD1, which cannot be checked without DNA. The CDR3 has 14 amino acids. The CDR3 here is CASIQTGVNQPQHF.

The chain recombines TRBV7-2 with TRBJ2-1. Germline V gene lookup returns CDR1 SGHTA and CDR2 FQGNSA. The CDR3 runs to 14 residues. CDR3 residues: CASLRLDTYNEQFF.